The 28 T cell receptor delta chains presented below share a single source sample, sequenced in a study of gammadelta T cells in human blood. TCRdb re-called clones from the RT-PCR reads via CATT. The sample lists about 1,000 delta-chain clones, about 21% seen once, with 15% to 20% in the top ten. Sequencing used Vgamma9Vdelta2 gamma-delta T cells from infant blood. These TCRs come from a human donor.

Comment on this clone: This may come from a read error, since a much larger clone is one base off. The chain couples TRDV2 to TRDJ3, with 12 bases lining up with TRDD3. The J gene is not listed in TCRdb, so it was assigned here from a DNA match to germline. V shed 0 bases, J shed 0 bases, and the junction held 8 bases outside the gene matches. The CDR3 is 21 amino acids. The germline gives CDR1 GEAIGNYY, CDR2 EKD. This chain's CDR3 is CACDTMVLGDTSSWDTRQMFF. As DNA, the CDR3 is TGTGCCTGTGACACCATGGTACTGGGGGATACTAGCTCCTGGGACACCCGACAGATGTTTTTC.

As to this clone: This sequence is one base from a far larger clone and is likely a read error. The V and J genes are TRDV2 and TRDJ2; D may be TRDD3 (6 bases). CDR1 is GEAIGNYY, CDR2 EKD, per germline. CDR3 length: 13 residues. CDR3 region: CACGTWGTAQLFF. The DNA for the CDR3 is TGTGCCTGTGGCACCTGGGGGACAGCACAACTCTTCTTT.

By sample share, this clone is large. Other DNA sequences in the sample encode the same CDR3. The J gene is TRDJ3, the V gene TRDV2; TRDD3 is a possible D gene (6 bases). This CDR3 is 18 amino acids long. CDR1 is GEAIGNYY, CDR2 EKD, per germline. V was trimmed by 0 bases and J by 0 bases, leaving 11 bases between them. CDR3 coding DNA: TGTGCCTGTGACACCGCTGGGGCCAGCTCCTGGGACACCCGACAGATGTTTTTC. Its protein is CACDTAGASSWDTRQMFF.

This clone was observed a few times. This likely stems from a read error, as it lies one base from a far larger clone. V usage is TRDV2 and J usage is TRDJ2; 10 bases fit TRDD3. In germline, CDR1 is GEAIGNYY, CDR2 EKD. This CDR3 has 16 amino acids. CDR3: CACDSVGDTLTEQLFF. In nucleotides, the CDR3 is TGTGCCTGTGACTCCGTGGGGGATACTTTGACAGAACAACTCTTCTTT.

By sample share, this clone is large. The genes are TRDV2 and TRDJ3; possibly TRDD3 for D (6 bases). CDR3 length: 18 residues. From germline, CDR1 is GEAIGNYY and CDR2 EKD. Trimming took 1 base from V and 0 from J, leaving 12 bases between them. The CDR3 region has the DNA TGTGCCTGTGACACTGGGGATGCCTTCTCCTGGGACACCCGACAGATGTTTTTC. The encoded protein is CACDTGDAFSWDTRQMFF.

Within the sample, this clone is medium-sized. The J gene is TRDJ3, the V gene TRDV2; weak D call: TRDD3 (6 bases). Germline-derived CDR1 and CDR2 are GEAIGNYY and EKD. The CDR3 covers 18 residues. The V end was cut by 0 bases, the J end by 1 base, with 12 bases between. CDR3 in amino acids: CACDTGWGVSWDTRQMFF. Here the CDR3 DNA reads TGTGCCTGTGACACCGGATGGGGGGTTTCCTGGGACACCCGACAGATGTTTTTC.

This clone is medium-sized (0.01 to 0.1%). The chain is built from TRDV2 and TRDJ3; no clear D. The CDR3 is made up of 16 amino acids. Germline CDR1 is GEAIGNYY and CDR2 is EKD. Trimming left V 4 bases short and J 0 bases short, with 9 bases between. CDR3 in amino acids: CACDPLSSWDTRQMFF. CDR3 nucleotide sequence: TGTGCCTGTGATCCCCTAAGCTCCTGGGACACCCGACAGATGTTTTTC.

By share of the sample, this clone is large. This chain joins TRDV2 and TRDJ1; 12 nucleotides align to TRDD3. Germline CDR1 and CDR2: GEAIGNYY and EKD. This CDR3 contains 17 residues. V was clipped by 3 bases and J by 0 bases; unmatched bases: 7. CDR3 nucleotide sequence: TGTGCCTGTGACTCGCTGGGGGATACGGAGTACACCGATAAACTCATCTTT. Protein: CACDSLGDTEYTDKLIF.

This clone was observed a handful of times. One base away lies a much larger clone, so this may be a sequencing read error. The V call is TRDV2, the J call TRDJ3, with 11 bases matching TRDD3. The J gene is not listed in TCRdb, so it was assigned here from a DNA match to germline. CDR1 GEAIGNYY and CDR2 EKD come from the germline V gene. Trimming at V came to 6 bases and at J to 0 bases, leaving 9 bases not matched to a gene. The length of the CDR3 is 19 residues. The CDR3 DNA reads TGTGCCTGTAACAAAGTACTGGGGGATAGCTCCTGGGACACCCGACAGATGTTTTTC. It codes for CACNKVLGDSSWDTRQMFF.

This chain uses TRDV2 with TRDJ3, with TRDD3 matching 8 bases. This CDR3 spans 17 amino acids. V was clipped by 0 bases and J by 4 bases; unmatched bases: 4. CDR1 is GEAIGNYY and CDR2 is EKD in the germline V gene. CDR3 coding DNA: TGTGCCTGTGACACCGTACTGGGGGGATGGGACACCCGACAGATGTTTTTC. The encoded protein is CACDTVLGGWDTRQMFF.

The chain couples TRDV2 to TRDJ1; 11 positions agree with TRDD3. TCRdb gives no J gene; it was assigned here by matching the DNA to germline. V was clipped by 3 bases and J by 0 bases; unmatched bases: 8. CDR3 size: 17 residues. Germline V gene sequence: CDR1 GEAIGNYY, CDR2 EKD. CDR3 nucleotide sequence: TGTGCCTGTGACGCCTTACTGGGGGATAGGTACACCGATAAACTCATCTTT. This translates into CACDALLGDRYTDKLIF.

With regard to this clone: This likely stems from a read error, as it lies one base from a far larger clone. The V gene is TRDV2; the J gene was not called; the table gives TRDD3 as D, unverified against the DNA. The CDR3 contains 19 residues. Germline V gives CDR1 GEAIGNYY, CDR2 EKD. The CDR3 sequence: CACDPTGRQSSWDTRQTFF. CDR3 coding DNA: TGTGCCTGTGACCCTACTGGGAGGCAAAGCTCCTGGGACACCCGACAGACGTTTTTC.

With respect to this clone: With only one base between it and a far larger clone, this is likely a read error. The chain employs TRDV2 and TRDJ3, with 8 positions matching TRDD3. The J gene, absent from TCRdb, was called here by matching the DNA to germline. V dropped 3 bases and J dropped 0; count of bases not matched to a gene: 9. This CDR3 has 19 residues. Germline V CDR1 and CDR2: GEAIGNYY, EKD. The CDR3 is CACDPVLGGSSWDTRQMFF. CDR3 bases: TGTGCCTGTGACCCGGTACTGGGGGGGAGCTCCTGGGACACCCGACAGATGTTTTTC.

This clone was counted between two and nine times. At the DNA level, this CDR3 is encoded by other sequences in the same sample as well. The V gene is TRDV2, the J gene TRDJ2, with 12 bases that match TRDD3. The germline CDR1 and CDR2 sequences are GEAIGNYY and EKD. The CDR3 loop spans 15 amino acids. Losses at the gene ends were 2 bases for V and 5 bases for J; bases not matched to a gene: 2. The CDR3 DNA is TGTGCCTGTGACATACTGGGGGATACAACAGCACAACTCTTCTTT. Amino acid sequence: CACDILGDTTAQLFF.

As regards this clone: This likely traces to a read error, being one base from a far larger clone. V and J are TRDV2 and TRDJ3, with 7 bases identical to TRDD3. Here the J gene was assigned by germline matching of the DNA, as TCRdb has none. With 0 bases clipped from V and 2 bases from J, the junction kept 9 bases outside the gene matches. The CDR3 length is 19 residues. Germline V gene data show CDR1 as GEAIGNYY and CDR2 as EKD. The CDR3 reads CACDTLGIKQTWDTRQMFF. The DNA for the CDR3 is TGTGCCTGTGACACCTTGGGGATAAAGCAAACCTGGGACACCCGACAGATGTTTTTC.

This clone was seen more than once but under ten times. The protein given by TCRdb reflects a much larger clone and differs at residue 6 from this DNA's translation, likely from a read error; the protein shown is the DNA's translation. The chain is built from TRDV2 and TRDJ2, with 8 bases lining up with TRDD3. With 2 bases clipped from V and 5 bases from J, the junction kept 3 bases outside the gene matches. Per germline, CDR1 GEAIGNYY and CDR2 EKD. This CDR3 has 14 amino acids. Here the CDR3 reads CACDIMGDTAQLFF. CDR3 nucleotides: TGTGCCTGTGACATAATGGGGGATACAGCACAACTCTTCTTT.

This clone is deemed medium-sized. The chain has TRDV2 and TRDJ3; the match to TRDD3 covers 9 bases. The germline gives CDR1 GEAIGNYY, CDR2 EKD. This CDR3 comprises 18 residues. V lost 3 bases, J lost 0 bases, and 5 bases stayed unmatched. The CDR3 spells CACDVLGDSSWDTRQMFF. The CDR3, as DNA: TGTGCCTGTGACGTACTGGGGGACAGCTCCTGGGACACCCGACAGATGTTTTTC.

Worth noting for this clone: A far larger clone lies a single base away; this is likely a read error. V is TRDV2 and J is TRDJ3, with 9 bases that match TRDD3. The J gene was missing in TCRdb and was found by matching the end of the DNA to germline. The CDR3 is made up of 19 amino acids. CDR1 and CDR2 (germline): GEAIGNYY, EKD. Here the CDR3 DNA reads TGTGCCGGTGACTTCGTACTGGGGGAGAGCTCCTGGGACACCCGACAGATGTTTTTC. It codes for CAGDFVLGESSWDTRQMFF.

The chain recombines TRDV2 with TRDJ3; 10 nucleotides line up with TRDD3. The J gene was missing in TCRdb and was found by matching the end of the DNA to germline. Germline V gene sequence: CDR1 GEAIGNYY, CDR2 EKD. V lost 6 bases to trimming and J lost 0 bases; unmatched junction nucleotides: 10. The CDR3 contains 19 residues. CDR3: CACNILGDSGSWDTRQMFF. DNA of the CDR3: TGTGCCTGTAACATACTGGGGGATTCCGGCTCCTGGGACACCCGACAGATGTTTTTC.

This clone was found a few times. TCRdb records a much larger clone's protein for this DNA, with a difference at residue 4 that likely arises from a read error; the protein given is the translation of the DNA. This chain links TRDV2 with TRDJ3, with 11 bases aligning to TRDD3. The CDR3 totals 18 residues. Germline V gene sequence: CDR1 GEAIGNYY, CDR2 EKD. CDR3 sequence (DNA): TGTGCCTGTAACACCGCGTTGGGGGATACGTGGGACACCCGACAGATGTTTTTC. Its translation is CACNTALGDTWDTRQMFF.

This clone is judged medium-sized. The chain combines TRDV2 with TRDJ3; 8 bases fit TRDD3. This CDR3 region has 18 residues. V was clipped by 1 base and J by 0 bases; unmatched bases: 4. In germline, CDR1 is GEAIGNYY, CDR2 EKD. Written as DNA, the CDR3 is TGTGCCTGTGACACTGGGGGATGGAGCTCCTGGGACACCCGACAGATGTTTTTC. Translating gives CACDTGGWSSWDTRQMFF.

This clone is deemed large. The rearrangement uses TRDV2 and TRDJ2; TRDD3 aligns across 13 bases. The length of the CDR3 is 16 residues. The germline V gene has CDR1 GEAIGNYY and CDR2 EKD. Unmatched junction bases numbered 6, after V lost 3 bases and J lost 6 bases. The CDR3 spells CACDSLLGDTAAQLFF. CDR3 sequence (DNA): TGTGCCTGTGACTCCCTACTGGGGGATACGGCAGCACAACTCTTCTTT.

This chain uses TRDV2 with TRDJ1, with D tentatively TRDD3 (5 bases). TCRdb leaves out the J gene; it was filled in here by matching the DNA to germline. Trimming stripped 2 bases from V and 2 bases from J, with 14 bases between. The CDR3 spans 15 residues. Germline V lookup: CDR1 GEAIGNYY, CDR2 EKD. CDR3 residues: CACDMIGRDTDKLIF. CDR3 DNA sequence: TGTGCCTGTGACATGATTGGGAGGGATACCGATAAACTCATCTTT.

In this sample, this clone is large (0.1 to 1%). The J gene is TRDJ1, the V gene TRDV2; 7 bases are a match to TRDD3. Looked up from germline, CDR1 is GEAIGNYY and CDR2 is EKD. V trimming: 3 bases; J trimming: 0 bases; junction bases outside the gene matches: 15. The CDR3 is made up of 18 amino acids. DNA of the CDR3: TGTGCCTGTGACCCCCTGGGCGGGAGTGGGGGAAACACCGATAAACTCATCTTT. Translation gives CACDPLGGSGGNTDKLIF.

V is TRDV2 and J is TRDJ2; 8 bases fit TRDD3. The J gene was not available in TCRdb and was assigned here by matching the DNA to germline segments. V dropped 2 bases and J dropped 0; count of bases not matched to a gene: 7. Germline CDR1 and CDR2: GEAIGNYY and EKD. This CDR3 spans 17 amino acids. In DNA, the CDR3 is TGTGCCTGTGACATACTGGGGGGCGCCACTTTGACAGCACAACTCTTCTTT. Translated, it gives CACDILGGATLTAQLFF.

In this sample, this clone is medium-sized. The V call is TRDV2, the J call TRDJ3, with D hard to call. Between the trimmed V and J ends, which lost 0 bases and 0 bases, there was a span of 11 bases. Per germline, CDR1 GEAIGNYY and CDR2 EKD. This CDR3 region has 18 residues. The CDR3 sequence: CACDTVAMGSWDTRQMFF. The CDR3 coding sequence is TGTGCCTGTGACACCGTCGCCATGGGCTCCTGGGACACCCGACAGATGTTTTTC.

In this sample, this clone is medium-sized. This likely traces to a read error, being one base from a far larger clone. This chain connects TRDV2 to TRDJ3; 13 nucleotides line up with TRDD3. The germline CDR1 and CDR2 sequences are GEAIGNYY and EKD. This CDR3 spans 18 amino acids. CDR3: CASDTGGYGSWDTRQMFF. CDR3 coding DNA: TGTGCCAGTGACACTGGGGGATACGGCTCCTGGGACACCCGACAGATGTTTTTC.

This clone ranks as medium-sized. A much bigger clone sits one base away, suggesting this may be a read error. This chain connects TRDV2 to TRDJ3; 8 bases match TRDD3. Germline V gene lookup returns CDR1 GEAIGNYY and CDR2 EKD. This CDR3 comprises 19 residues. After removal of 6 bases from V and 0 bases from J, the junction contained 12 bases not matched to a gene. CDR3 coding DNA: TGTGCCTGTAACAGTACTGGGGGTCTTAGCTCCTGGGACACCCGACAGATGTTTTTC. It encodes CACNSTGGLSSWDTRQMFF.